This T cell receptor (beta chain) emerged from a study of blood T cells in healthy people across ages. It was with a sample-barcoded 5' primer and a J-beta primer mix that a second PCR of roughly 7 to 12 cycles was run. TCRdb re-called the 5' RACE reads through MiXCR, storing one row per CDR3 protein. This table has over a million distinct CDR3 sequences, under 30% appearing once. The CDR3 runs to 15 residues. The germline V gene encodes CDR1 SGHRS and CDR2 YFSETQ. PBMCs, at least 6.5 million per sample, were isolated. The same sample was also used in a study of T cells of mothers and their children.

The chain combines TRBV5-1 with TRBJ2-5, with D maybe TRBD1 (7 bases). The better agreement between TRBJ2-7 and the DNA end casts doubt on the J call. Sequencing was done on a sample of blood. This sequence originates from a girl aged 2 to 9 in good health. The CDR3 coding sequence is TGCGCCAGCAGCTATGGCGGGACAGCCGATTACGAGCAGTACTTC. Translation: CASSYGGTADYEQYF.